This section outlines one T cell receptor (beta chain) sequence together with its context. This receptor's antigen is unknown. Base qualities are not at hand, and no much larger clone is one base apart. According to the study, the label for this sample's treatment or condition signals: allogeneic hematopoietic cell transplantation with graft depleted of TCRalphabeta T cells and CD19 B cells. Transplant recipients were children who received TCRalphabeta/CD19-depleted allogeneic hematopoietic cell grafts. This entry comes from a study of T-cell reconstitution after alpha-beta-depleted transplantation in children (dated by TCRdb to between 2015 and 2016). Concerning the study at large: Using TCR repertoire profiling, the study quantitatively followed how T-cell immune reconstitution unfolded in children after TCRalphabeta/CD19-depleted allogeneic hematopoietic cell transplantation.

The research as a whole found: In some patients, the high TCRbeta diversity seen at day 60 was put down to recipient T cells and intrathymic progenitors that had survived conditioning. Hyperexpanded clone frequencies declined over subsequent months; after one year, T-cell counts and TCRbeta diversity were mostly attributed to newly produced T cells. The apparently early recovery of alphabetaT-cell counts about two months after transplant reportedly depended on only several hundred rapidly expanded clones that came from non-depleted graft cells.

Inclusive of the bounding cysteine and phenylalanine, the CDR3 is 14 residues long. The read is trimmed to its CDR3 DNA, 42 bases read in frame from base 1. The junction carries 19 bases between V and J, which are trimmed by 11 bases and 5 bases respectively. Looking up the germline V gene yields CDR1 SGHVS and CDR2 FQNEAQ. Libraries were made using PCR. Sequencer: Illumina HiSeq 2500. To normalize quantification of the TCRbeta repertoire, the TCR libraries were built with molecular barcoding that relied on unique molecular identifiers. Using fastp at Q25 and MiXCR, TCRdb reprocessed the public reads and kept productive beta chains. Entries that share a CDR3 protein sequence are merged under the most common genes and DNA. Recorded for this sample are approximately 980,000 distinct CDR3 sequences; roughly 31% of them occurred a single time. Roughly 30% of the sample comes from the top ten.

Sequenced here: PBMCs, mostly from graft donor cells, sampled 360 days after TCRalphabeta/CD19-depleted stem cell transplant. The chain links TRBV7-8 with TRBJ2-1; D gene: possibly TRBD2, on 6 matching bases. This receptor was obtained from a boy in the first two years of life who had a stem cell transplant for SCID, so the T cells may come from the graft donor. The sequenced DNA is TGTGCCGTAAGGGGACTTGCCAGGGACAATGAGCAGTTCTTC. This is translated as CAVRGLARDNEQFF.